The subject of this entry is one T cell receptor (beta chain). Germline CDR1 and CDR2: SGHTA and FQGNSA. The CDR3 loop spans 15 amino acids. Trimming took off 10 bases at V and 8 bases at J, with 21 bases between the two ends. These data are taken from a study of CD4 and CD8 cells across lung adenocarcinoma regions. Donors had localized lung adenocarcinoma, a non-small cell lung cancer. TCRdb analysed the PCR reads with MiXCR anew, one entry per CDR3 protein. The data show under 8,500 distinct CDR3 sequences, with roughly 48% seen just once and roughly 30% held by the top ten. Sequencing used CD4+ T cells from the center of a lung tumor. The source is a female donor with lung adenocarcinoma. The CD4 and CD8 labels of this study may be unreliable. The chain is built from TRBV7-2 and TRBJ1-6; TRBD1 is a possible D gene (5 bases). The CDR3 nucleotides read TGTGCCATCAGATCCTTCGGGGGAGTTGATTCACCCCTCCACTTT. Its protein is CAIRSFGGVDSPLHF. The full variable domain, in which reference TRBV7-2 and TRBJ1-6 provide the parts outside the CDR3, is GAGVSQSPSNKVTEKGKDVELRCDPISGHTALYWYRQSLGQGLEFLIYFQGNSAPDKSGLPSDRFSAERTGGSVSTLTIQRTQQEDSAVYLCAIRSFGGVDSPLHFGNGTRLTVT.